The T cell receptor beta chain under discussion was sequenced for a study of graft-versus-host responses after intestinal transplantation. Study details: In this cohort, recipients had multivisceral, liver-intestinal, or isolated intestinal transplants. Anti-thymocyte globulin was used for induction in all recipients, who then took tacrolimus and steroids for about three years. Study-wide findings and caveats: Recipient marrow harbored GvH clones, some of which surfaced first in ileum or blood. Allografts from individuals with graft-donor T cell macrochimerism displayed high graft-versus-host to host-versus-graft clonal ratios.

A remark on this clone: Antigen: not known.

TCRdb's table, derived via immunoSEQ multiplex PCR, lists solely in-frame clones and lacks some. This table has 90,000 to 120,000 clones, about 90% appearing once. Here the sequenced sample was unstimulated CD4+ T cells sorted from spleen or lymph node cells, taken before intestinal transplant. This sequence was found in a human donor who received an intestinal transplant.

The CDR3 protein is CASSPLGGSSGQFF. The CDR3 DNA follows: TGTGCCAGCAGCCCACTTGGAGGGAGTTCTGGGCAGTTCTTC. The V and J genes are TRBV11-2 and TRBJ2-1; TRBD2 is a possible D gene (6 bases). V shed 5 bases and J shed 12 bases, with 20 bases lying between them. CDR1 and CDR2 (germline): SGHAT, FQNNGV. The CDR3 is made up of 14 amino acids. Supplemented by reference TRBV11-2 and TRBJ2-1, the full variable domain reads EAGVAQSPRYKIIEKRQSVAFWCNPISGHATLYWYQQILGQGPKLLIQFQNNGVVDDSQLPKDRFSAERLKGVDSTLKIQPAKLEDSAVYLCASSPLGGSSGQFFGPGTRLTVL.